These T cell receptor beta chains were read from a single sample in a study of T-cell memory formation after mild COVID-19. TCRdb recomputed calls from the 5' RACE reads with MiXCR, one row per CDR3 protein. Here the sample spans under 450,000 distinct CDR3 sequences, 20% to 25% being singletons. Sequences were obtained from PBMCs or a T cell subset sorted from them (not recorded which). All receptors come from a young man who had mild COVID-19 (a few samples of this study predate the infection). Cell type and time point are not known. Both conserved end residues are part of each CDR3. D genes are given only for firm matches. The size of a clone is reported for some rows only, either as once, few or many, or as a class for expanded clones.

size: few; V: TRBV5-1; J: TRBJ2-3; D: .; CDR3: CASTGPTTDTQYF; DNA: TGCGCCAGCACGGGACCCACCACAGATACGCAGTATTTT
size: .; V: TRBV2; J: TRBJ2-3; D: .; CDR3: CASSDTGAVNTQYF; DNA: TGTGCCAGCAGTGACACGGGGGCGGTAAATACGCAGTATTTT
size: .; V: TRBV11-1; J: TRBJ2-1; D: .; CDR3: CASRPAGVNNEQFF; DNA: TGTGCCAGCAGACCAGCCGGAGTAAACAATGAGCAGTTCTTC
size: many; V: TRBV7-2; J: TRBJ1-3; D: .; CDR3: CASSLALSPPIYF; DNA: TGTGCCAGCAGCTTAGCGCTCTCTCCGCCCATATATTTT
size: few; V: TRBV6-5; J: TRBJ1-1; D: TRBD1; CDR3: CASSYQGQGFEAFF; DNA: TGTGCCAGCAGTTACCAAGGACAGGGGTTTGAAGCTTTCTTT
size: few; V: TRBV20-1; J: TRBJ2-7; D: .; CDR3: CSARDYTEQYF; DNA: TGCAGTGCTAGAGACTACACCGAGCAGTACTTC
size: .; V: TRBV5-6; J: TRBJ2-3; D: TRBD1; CDR3: CASSYGTGVTDTQYF; DNA: TGTGCCAGCAGCTACGGGACAGGGGTCACAGATACGCAGTATTTT
size: few; V: TRBV9; J: TRBJ2-1; D: TRBD1; CDR3: CASSVGGQANEQFF; DNA: TGTGCCAGCAGCGTAGGGGGACAGGCCAATGAGCAGTTCTTC
size: few; V: TRBV7-9; J: TRBJ1-2; D: .; CDR3: CASSRGGANGYTF; DNA: TGTGCCAGCAGCCGAGGGGGGGCGAATGGCTACACCTTC
size: few; V: TRBV11-2; J: TRBJ2-3; D: .; CDR3: CASSPTPIRDKGTDTQYF; DNA: TGTGCCAGCAGCCCCACACCAATCCGGGACAAGGGGACAGATACGCAGTATTTT
size: .; V: TRBV6-5; J: TRBJ2-3; D: .; CDR3: CASSYRGLPDTQYF; DNA: TGTGCCAGCAGTTACAGGGGCCTCCCAGATACGCAGTATTTT
size: .; V: TRBV3-1; J: TRBJ2-7; D: TRBD1; CDR3: CASSHWDRAYEQYF; DNA: TGTGCCAGCAGCCACTGGGACAGGGCCTACGAGCAGTACTTC
size: .; V: TRBV2; J: TRBJ2-1; D: TRBD2; CDR3: CASSSVSGNEQFF; DNA: TGTGCCAGCAGTTCCGTTAGCGGGAATGAGCAGTTCTTC
size: few; V: TRBV25-1; J: TRBJ2-7; D: .; CDR3: CASSEYGRVNYEQYF; DNA: TGTGCCAGCAGTGAATACGGACGGGTCAATTACGAGCAGTACTTC
size: .; V: TRBV20-1; J: TRBJ2-3; D: TRBD1; CDR3: CSAQRGPDTQYF; DNA: TGCAGTGCTCAGAGGGGGCCAGATACGCAGTATTTT
size: .; V: TRBV4-3; J: TRBJ2-4; D: TRBD2; CDR3: CASSQDSPGGGPGNIQYF; DNA: TGCGCCAGCAGCCAAGACTCCCCGGGGGGGGGGCCTGGAAACATTCAGTACTTC
size: .; V: TRBV7-9; J: TRBJ1-6; D: .; CDR3: CASPSRASYNSPLHF; DNA: TGTGCCAGCCCCTCTCGAGCATCCTATAATTCACCCCTCCACTTT
size: .; V: TRBV5-1; J: TRBJ2-1; D: .; CDR3: CASSSRLGGNYNEQFF; DNA: TGCGCCAGCAGCTCTAGACTAGGCGGGAATTACAATGAGCAGTTCTTC
size: many; V: TRBV18; J: TRBJ1-3; D: .; CDR3: CASSSVISSGNTIYF; DNA: TGTGCCAGCTCATCTGTGATTAGCTCTGGAAACACCATATATTTT
size: .; V: TRBV29-1; J: TRBJ2-2; D: TRBD1; CDR3: CSAPGQGYTGELFF; DNA: TGCAGCGCACCGGGACAGGGTTACACCGGGGAGCTGTTTTTT
size: few; V: TRBV7-9; J: TRBJ2-1; D: .; CDR3: CAGSRDLQGPDEQFF; DNA: TGTGCCGGCAGCCGAGACCTACAGGGACCCGATGAGCAGTTCTTC
size: few; V: TRBV29-1; J: TRBJ1-1; D: .; CDR3: CSGTRDGDTEAFF; DNA: TGCAGCGGTACCAGGGACGGGGACACTGAAGCTTTCTTT
size: .; V: TRBV29-1; J: TRBJ2-1; D: TRBD2; CDR3: CSVDGTSGATEQFF; DNA: TGCAGCGTGGACGGGACTAGCGGCGCCACGGAGCAGTTCTTC
size: .; V: TRBV9; J: TRBJ2-3; D: .; CDR3: CASSVTGLTDTQYF; DNA: TGTGCCAGCAGCGTCACAGGGTTGACAGATACGCAGTATTTT
size: .; V: TRBV27; J: TRBJ1-4; D: .; CDR3: CASSLLSTNEKLFF; DNA: TGTGCCAGCAGTTTGTTATCAACTAATGAAAAACTGTTTTTT
size: few; V: TRBV11-2; J: TRBJ1-1; D: .; CDR3: CASSLSTNTEAFF; DNA: TGTGCCAGCAGCTTATCCACCAACACTGAAGCTTTCTTT
size: many; V: TRBV4-3; J: TRBJ2-1; D: TRBD2; CDR3: CASSQVRLSGGPHRNEQFF; DNA: TGCGCCAGCAGCCAAGTTCGACTAAGCGGGGGGCCCCACCGAAATGAGCAGTTCTTC
size: .; V: TRBV10-3; J: TRBJ2-2; D: .; CDR3: CATSPKEAPTNTGELFF; DNA: TGTGCCACCAGCCCGAAGGAAGCGCCTACGAACACCGGGGAGCTGTTTTTT
size: .; V: TRBV7-9; J: TRBJ1-4; D: .; CDR3: CASSWLEEKLFF; DNA: TGTGCCAGCAGCTGGTTGGAAGAAAAACTGTTTTTT
size: few; V: TRBV6-5; J: TRBJ1-4; D: .; CDR3: CASSLTVSETNEKLFF; DNA: TGTGCCAGCAGTCTCACCGTCAGCGAAACTAATGAAAAACTGTTTTTT
size: few; V: TRBV2; J: TRBJ1-5; D: TRBD1; CDR3: CASDRGGQPQHF; DNA: TGTGCCAGCGACAGGGGAGGTCAGCCCCAGCATTTT
size: .; V: TRBV5-1; J: TRBJ1-3; D: .; CDR3: CASSFTHQGSSGNTIYF; DNA: TGCGCCAGCAGCTTCACTCACCAGGGCAGCTCTGGAAACACCATATATTTT
size: few; V: TRBV4-1; J: TRBJ2-1; D: .; CDR3: CASLPSRGPRSEQFF; DNA: TGCGCCAGCTTGCCTTCCCGGGGGCCGAGGAGCGAGCAGTTCTTC
size: few; V: TRBV5-5; J: TRBJ2-4; D: .; CDR3: CASSGSGLDGNF; DNA: TGTGCCAGCAGCGGGTCAGGGCTAGATGGTAACTTC
size: .; V: TRBV28; J: TRBJ2-2; D: TRBD2; CDR3: CASSTLAGVPNTGELFF; DNA: TGTGCCAGCAGTACGCTAGCGGGGGTCCCGAACACCGGGGAGCTGTTTTTT
size: .; V: TRBV3-1; J: TRBJ1-2; D: TRBD1; CDR3: CASSRHRGPNYGYTF; DNA: TGTGCCAGCAGCCGCCACAGGGGGCCTAACTATGGCTACACCTTC
size: .; V: TRBV4-1; J: TRBJ2-5; D: .; CDR3: CASSQDHSGETQYF; DNA: TGCGCCAGCAGCCAAGATCATTCGGGAGAGACCCAGTACTTC
size: few; V: TRBV2; J: TRBJ1-6; D: TRBD1; CDR3: CASSGWTGSSYNSPLHF; DNA: TGTGCCAGCAGTGGATGGACAGGGAGCTCCTATAATTCACCCCTCCACTTT
size: .; V: TRBV3-1; J: TRBJ2-3; D: .; CDR3: CASSQGLTIDTQYF; DNA: TGTGCCAGCAGCCAAGGACTGACGATAGATACGCAGTATTTT
size: .; V: TRBV5-6; J: TRBJ2-1; D: .; CDR3: CASIETGGNEQFF; DNA: TGTGCCAGCATCGAGACAGGCGGCAATGAGCAGTTCTTC
size: few; V: TRBV6-6; J: TRBJ2-7; D: .; CDR3: CASIKGQGPYEQYF; DNA: TGTGCCAGCATTAAGGGGCAGGGCCCCTACGAGCAGTACTTC